One and the same sample provided the 21 T cell receptor beta chains below, sequenced in a study of post-analysis software for immune sequencing data. Study-wide results and caveats: When patients were compared with controls, about five TRBV segments were more frequent, TRBV5-6, TRBV5-1 and TRBV20-1 among them.

Antigen specificity for these receptors is unknown. Unique-molecular-identifier-tagged TCR beta cDNA libraries were used. One entry per CDR3 protein, called by TCRdb with MiXCR from the PCR reads. The data contain some 700,000 distinct CDR3 sequences, about 60% of them singletons. Sequencing was done on a sample of blood. The source is a girl aged 2-10 years with multiple sclerosis.

Only a few counts were recorded for this clonotype. The chain links TRBV12-3 or TRBV12-4 to TRBJ1-6, with D tentatively TRBD1 (5 bases). The V and J ends lost 6 bases and 7 bases respectively, with 16 bases between them. There are 15 residues in the CDR3. The CDR3 sequence is CASRIRDGDNSPLHF. CDR3 DNA: TGTGCCAGCAGAATCCGGGACGGGGACAATTCACCCCTCCACTTT.

The J gene is TRBJ2-3, the V gene TRBV4-3; 8 bases are a match to TRBD2. After removal of 0 bases from V and 6 bases from J, the junction contained 8 bases not matched to a gene. The CDR3 runs 16 residues. Germline loops: CDR1 LGHNA, CDR2 YSLEER. The CDR3 protein is CASSQDSAGELDTQYF. The CDR3 DNA sequence: TGCGCCAGCAGCCAAGACTCAGCGGGGGAGCTTGATACGCAGTATTTT.

In this sample, this clonotype turned up a few times. This chain links TRBV5-5 with TRBJ2-7, with D perhaps TRBD1 or TRBD2 (5 bases each). With 0 bases removed from V and 5 bases from J, the gap between germline ends came to 15 bases. CDR3 length equals 15 residues. The V gene's germline CDR1 is SGHKS and CDR2 YYEKEE (reference sequence). DNA for the CDR3: TGTGCCAGCAGCTTGGCCTGGGGGTACAGCAACGAGCAGTACTTC. Its protein product is CASSLAWGYSNEQYF.

The J gene is TRBJ2-3, the V gene TRBV20-1; D possibly corresponds to TRBD2 (7 bases). The length of the CDR3 is 13 residues. In germline, CDR1 is DFQATT, CDR2 SNEGSKA (reference sequence). Here the CDR3 reads CSARLAGADTQYF. CDR3 DNA: TGCAGCGCCAGACTAGCAGGGGCAGATACGCAGTATTTT.

This clonotype has only one observation. The CDR3 DNA follows: TGTGCCAGCGCCGGTCCGGATCAGCCCCAGCATTTT. Its protein product is CASAGPDQPQHF. The V gene is TRBV6-1, the J gene TRBJ1-5; D is ambiguous. The CDR3 has 12 residues. Trimming shortened V by 8 bases and J by 5 bases, and 10 bases separated the two germline ends. CDR1 MNHNS and CDR2 SASEGT come from the germline V gene.

The rearrangement uses TRBV5-1 and TRBJ2-3; TRBD2 matches 12 bases. The CDR3 loop spans 15 amino acids. The germline V gene encodes CDR1 SGHRS and CDR2 YFSETQ. V lost 2 bases, J lost 5 bases, and 3 bases stayed unmatched. For the CDR3, the DNA is TGCGCCAGCAGCTTCGAACTAGCGGGAGGAGATACGCAGTATTTT. It encodes CASSFELAGGDTQYF.

In this sample, this clonotype turned up once. The rearrangement links TRBV9 to TRBJ2-5; 9 bases fit TRBD1. CDR3 length: 17 amino acids. With V trimmed by 8 bases and J by 5 bases, 19 bases remained unmatched. Germline V gives CDR1 SGDLS, CDR2 YYNGEE. CDR3 sequence: CASSRPDDRGIMETQYF. The CDR3 bases are TGTGCCAGTTCAAGACCCGACGACAGGGGGATTATGGAGACCCAGTACTTC.

V usage is TRBV7-2 and J usage is TRBJ2-3; D might be TRBD2 (5 bases). The ends were cut back, 0 bases at V and 0 bases at J, with 10 bases in the middle. This CDR3 region has 16 residues. Germline values: CDR1 SGHTA, CDR2 FQGNSA. The CDR3, as DNA: TGTGCCAGCAGCTTAGCAGGGAGCCCTAGCACAGATACGCAGTATTTT. This gives the protein CASSLAGSPSTDTQYF.

The chain links TRBV6-2 or TRBV6-3 to TRBJ2-6, with D possibly TRBD1 on 6 matching bases. This CDR3 comprises 16 residues. Between the trimmed V and J ends, which lost 5 bases and 0 bases, there was a span of 11 bases. Germline CDR1 and CDR2: MNHEY and SVGEGT. The CDR3 sequence: CASSDLQGSGANVLTF. The CDR3 DNA sequence: TGTGCCAGCAGTGACCTACAGGGCTCTGGGGCCAACGTCCTGACTTTC.

The chain uses TRBV25-1 and TRBJ1-4; 7 nucleotides agree with TRBD1. This CDR3 has 15 amino acids. The germline gives CDR1 MGHDK, CDR2 SYGVNS. V was pared by 6 bases and J by 6 bases, with 10 bases of the junction left unmatched. CDR3 DNA sequence: TGTGCCAGCAGCTCTAAAGGGGGCGCGGATGAAAAACTGTTTTTT. Protein: CASSSKGGADEKLFF.

This clonotype was observed a few times. J is TRBJ2-1 and V is TRBV2; D not certain. Germline V CDR1 and CDR2: SNHLY, FYNNEI. Trimming removed 7 bases from V and 10 bases from J, with 14 bases in between. The CDR3 totals 12 residues. CDR3 nucleotide sequence: TGTGCCAGCAACGAAGGGCCGAGAGAGCAGTTCTTC. Its protein is CASNEGPREQFF. Supplemented by reference TRBV2 and TRBJ2-1, the full variable domain reads EPEVTQTPSHQVTQMGQEVILRCVPISNHLYFYWYRQILGQKVEFLVSFYNNEISEKSEIFDDQFSVERPDGSNFTLKIRSTKLEDSAMYFCASNEGPREQFFGPGTRLTVL.

This clonotype was seen only a few times. The V call is TRBV7-2, the J call TRBJ2-5; 10 bases fit TRBD1. V shed 1 base and J 5 bases; nucleotides not matched to a gene: 7. Germline lookup yields CDR1 SGHTA and CDR2 FQGNSA. This CDR3 is 16 amino acids long. The chain's CDR3 is CASSLVEGQGYETQYF. DNA of the CDR3: TGTGCCAGCAGCTTAGTTGAGGGACAGGGGTACGAGACCCAGTACTTC.

The CDR3 is CASSLQGESPLHF. CDR3 in DNA: TGTGCCAGCAGCTTACAGGGAGAGTCACCCCTCCACTTT. The chain has TRBV7-2 and TRBJ1-6; a weak D match, TRBD1 (5 bases). This CDR3 has 13 residues. Germline CDR1 and CDR2: SGHTA and FQGNSA. V was trimmed by 2 bases and J by 10 bases, leaving 9 bases between them. Variable domain in full (rest from reference TRBV7-2 and TRBJ1-6): GAGVSQSPSNKVTEKGKDVELRCDPISGHTALYWYRQSLGQGLEFLIYFQGNSAPDKSGLPSDRFSAERTGGSVSTLTIQRTQQEDSAVYLCASSLQGESPLHFGNGTRLTVT.

The rearrangement joins TRBV7-2 to TRBJ2-5; 7 positions match TRBD2. V shed 5 bases, J shed 5 bases, and the junction held 5 bases outside the gene matches. CDR1 and CDR2 from the germline V gene are SGHTA and FQGNSA. This CDR3 has 13 residues. The CDR3 DNA reads as TGTGCCAGCAGCCTCGGGAGGACGGAGACCCAGTACTTC. Its translation: CASSLGRTETQYF.

The chain has TRBV7-2 and TRBJ2-1, with 10 bases matching TRBD1. CDR3 length: 17 residues. Per the germline V gene, CDR1 is SGHTA and CDR2 is FQGNSA. The junction had 9 bases not matched to a gene; V was cut back by 0 bases and J by 7 bases. The CDR3 nucleotides read TGTGCCAGCAGCTTAGCGCCCGGGACAGGGGTAAGGAATGAGCAGTTCTTC. This encodes CASSLAPGTGVRNEQFF.

The chain recombines TRBV7-2 with TRBJ2-1, with 11 bases that match TRBD2. Per germline, CDR1 SGHTA and CDR2 FQGNSA. CDR3 length: 15 amino acids. The ends lost 4 bases at V and 7 bases at J; junction bases unmatched: 6. CDR3 DNA: TGTGCCAGCAGCTCGTTGACTAGCGGGATGAATGAGCAGTTCTTC. Translation gives CASSSLTSGMNEQFF.

The V call is TRBV7-9, the J call TRBJ2-1; 13 bases agree with TRBD2. The V gene end was trimmed by 3 bases and the J gene end by 3 bases; junction bases not matched to a gene: 5. In germline, CDR1 is SEHNR, CDR2 FQNEAQ (reference sequence). The CDR3 covers 17 residues. CDR3 bases: TGTGCCAGCAGCTTGGGGACTAGCGGGATTGGCTACAATGAGCAGTTCTTC. Protein: CASSLGTSGIGYNEQFF.

The V gene is TRBV5-5, the J gene TRBJ1-5, with 9 bases lining up with TRBD1. The germline CDR1 and CDR2 sequences are SGHKS and YYEKEE (reference sequence). This CDR3 is built from 17 residues. V lost 3 bases to trimming and J lost 8 bases; unmatched junction nucleotides: 15. CDR3 nucleotides: TGTGCCAGCAGCTCTACCGGACAGGGGCCGCCAGGGGAGCCCCAGCATTTT. It specifies CASSSTGQGPPGEPQHF.

The rearrangement uses TRBV20-1 and TRBJ1-2; no clear D. Germline CDR1 reads DFQATT; CDR2 reads SNEGSKA (reference sequence). Trimming pared 0 bases from V and 4 bases from J, leaving 18 bases between. The CDR3 has 16 amino acids. The DNA for the CDR3 is TGCAGTGCTAGAGATCTACAGAATATCGATATCTATGGCTACACCTTC. It translates to CSARDLQNIDIYGYTF.

The chain employs TRBV25-1 and TRBJ2-2, with a weak D call TRBD2 (6 bases). Trimming took 4 bases from V and 8 from J, leaving 11 bases between them. CDR1 MGHDK and CDR2 SYGVNS come from the germline V gene. The CDR3 has 13 amino acids. The CDR3 protein is CASSVLARGELFF. The CDR3, as DNA: TGTGCCAGCAGTGTGCTAGCGAGGGGGGAGCTGTTTTTT.

V is TRBV7-2 and J is TRBJ2-5, with D possibly matching TRBD1 (6 bases). The length of the CDR3 is 14 residues. Trimming took 5 bases from V and 2 from J, leaving 12 bases between them. Germline CDR1 SGHTA, CDR2 FQGNSA. CDR3 coding DNA: TGTGCCAGCAGCCAACCGGGACAACAAGAGACCCAGTACTTC. Its protein product is CASSQPGQQETQYF.